These 14 T cell receptor beta chains originate from one sample sequenced in a study of CD8 T cells in ankylosing spondylitis. Study-level results: There was a TCR beta motif, made of eight highly homologous variants, that appeared characteristic of ankylosing spondylitis blood.

These receptors have no known antigen. Each CDR3 protein gets one entry after TCRdb re-called the 5' RACE reads with MiXCR. Among about 460,000 distinct CDR3 sequences listed, approximately 5% were seen once. The specimen was blood, either unsorted or a sorted T cell fraction (not recorded which). These receptors were collected from a male donor with ankylosing spondylitis.

This clonotype was picked up many times. The J gene is TRBJ1-2, the V gene TRBV20-1; 7 nucleotides align to TRBD1. With 1 base clipped from V and 4 bases from J, the junction kept 9 bases outside the gene matches. Germline CDR1 DFQATT, CDR2 SNEGSKA (reference sequence). There are 15 residues in the CDR3. CDR3 residues: CSARGSRDSVYGYTF. The CDR3 nucleotides read TGCAGTGCTAGAGGCTCCCGGGACAGCGTCTATGGCTACACCTTC.

The sample holds many counts of this clonotype. CDR3 amino acids: CSVVHGRGRGYEQYF. The DNA of the CDR3 is TGCAGCGTTGTCCACGGCAGGGGAAGGGGCTACGAGCAGTACTTC. The V call is TRBV29-1, the J call TRBJ2-7; perhaps TRBD1 as D (6 bases). The CDR3 spans 15 residues. Trimming cost V 4 bases and J 3 bases, with 19 bases left between them. Germline V lookup: CDR1 SQVTM, CDR2 ANQGSEA.

The table lists this clonotype with many counts. The chain employs TRBV5-6 and TRBJ2-1; the D gene is possibly TRBD1 (6 bases). CDR3 size: 16 residues. Trimming shortened V by 4 bases and J by 2 bases, and 16 bases separated the two germline ends. Looked up from germline, CDR1 is SGHDT and CDR2 is YYEEEE. CDR3 sequence: CASSGLGTGTYNEQFF. The CDR3 nucleotides read TGTGCCAGCAGCGGACTTGGCACAGGGACCTACAATGAGCAGTTCTTC.

This clonotype appeared many times. V gene TRBV6-2 or TRBV6-3 combines with J gene TRBJ1-2; unclear D gene. The CDR3 extends over 15 amino acids. The V end was cut by 0 bases, the J end by 3 bases, with 11 bases between. CDR1 is MNHEY, CDR2 SVGEGT, per germline. For the CDR3, the DNA is TGTGCCAGCAGTTACTCCTCGGCAGAATACTATGGCTACACCTTC. Its translation is CASSYSSAEYYGYTF.

The sample holds many counts of this clonotype. The J gene is TRBJ2-3, the V gene TRBV12-3 or TRBV12-4, with 10 nucleotides matching TRBD2. The CDR3 runs to 15 residues. V was clipped by 6 bases and J by 3 bases; unmatched bases: 6. CDR3 sequence reads: CASSVSSGRTDTQYF. The CDR3 DNA sequence: TGTGCCAGCAGCGTCTCTAGCGGGAGAACAGATACGCAGTATTTT.

This clonotype has ten or more counts. The junction differs from germline at one of its ends, possibly a read error. The rearrangement links TRBV5-1 to TRBJ2-7; possibly TRBD1 for D (6 bases). In germline, CDR1 is SGHRS, CDR2 YFSETQ. CDR3 length: 14 residues. For the CDR3, the DNA is TGTGCCAGCAGCTTAGGGGGAGTCTCCTACGAGCAGTACTTC. Translating it yields CASSLGGVSYEQYF.

The V call is TRBV7-2, the J call TRBJ2-1, with 16 bases fitting TRBD2. This CDR3 is 16 amino acids long. Germline V gene sequence: CDR1 SGHTA, CDR2 FQGNSA. After removal of 6 bases from V and 12 bases from J, the junction contained 11 bases not matched to a gene. The CDR3 is CASSPSGLAGGQGQFF. DNA of the CDR3: TGTGCCAGCAGTCCCTCGGGACTAGCGGGAGGGCAGGGGCAGTTCTTC.

Ten or more counts support this clonotype. This chain uses TRBV12-3 or TRBV12-4 with TRBJ2-5; 7 bases map to TRBD1. The CDR3 has 14 amino acids. V lost 5 bases to trimming and J lost 5 bases; unmatched junction nucleotides: 8. The CDR3 sequence is CASSRQGVGETQYF. CDR3 nucleotide sequence: TGTGCCAGCAGTCGGCAGGGGGTTGGTGAGACCCAGTACTTC.

This clonotype occurred many times. This sequence joins TRBV4-3 and TRBJ1-5, with D maybe TRBD1 (6 bases). The germline V gene encodes CDR1 LGHNA and CDR2 YSLEER. V gave up 0 bases and J gave up 6 bases, with 12 bases separating them. The CDR3 is made up of 15 amino acids. The DNA of the CDR3 is TGCGCCAGCAGCCAAGATCTGGGGGCAGGTCAGCCCCAGCATTTT. This encodes CASSQDLGAGQPQHF.

This clonotype has ten or more counts. The genes are TRBV5-1 and TRBJ2-7; D is uncertain. This CDR3 region has 14 residues. Germline V lookup: CDR1 SGHRS, CDR2 YFSETQ. With 3 bases removed from V and 3 bases from J, the gap between germline ends came to 13 bases. CDR3 sequence (DNA): TGCGCCAGCAGCTCGGGTGAATGGCTCTACGAGCAGTACTTC. It codes for CASSSGEWLYEQYF.

Many counts were recorded for this clonotype. The chain is built from TRBV12-3 or TRBV12-4 and TRBJ1-1, with a tentative D call TRBD1 (5 bases). The CDR3 consists of 15 residues. V lost 6 bases and J lost 1, with 15 bases in between. The CDR3 loop is CASSRSGTGNTEAFF. The CDR3 coding sequence is TGTGCCAGCAGCCGAAGCGGGACGGGGAACACTGAAGCTTTCTTT.

The table lists this clonotype with a few counts. The chain uses TRBV25-1 and TRBJ2-3, with D hard to call. The CDR3 totals 17 residues. Germline V CDR1 and CDR2: MGHDK, SYGVNS. Trimming cost V 4 bases and J 0 bases, with 17 bases left between them. The CDR3 loop is CASSAGRLSVSTDTQYF. The CDR3 DNA reads as TGTGCCAGCAGTGCTGGTCGGCTATCAGTCAGCACAGATACGCAGTATTTT.

This clonotype was seen many times. The chain carries TRBV6-1 and TRBJ1-1; D remains unclear. The CDR3 loop spans 13 amino acids. The V and J ends lost 10 bases and 1 base respectively, with 13 bases between them. In germline, CDR1 is MNHNS, CDR2 SASEGT. CDR3 amino acids: CATHRPQNTEAFF. CDR3 nucleotides: TGTGCCACCCACAGACCCCAGAACACTGAAGCTTTCTTT.

Many counts were recorded for this clonotype. This chain connects TRBV12-3 or TRBV12-4 to TRBJ1-2; TRBD1 agrees at 10 bases. Trimming removed 4 bases from V and 6 bases from J; junction bases left unmatched: 8. The length of the CDR3 is 15 residues. The CDR3 coding sequence is TGTGCCAGCAGTTACCAGCGGGACAGGGGACATGGCTACACCTTC. Translation gives CASSYQRDRGHGYTF.